The source of this TCR beta chain is a study of glioma-infiltrating T cells. Study-level background: Glioblastomas were WHO grade IV, sampled at first diagnosis; low-grade were grade II. Whole-study results and caveats: Signature shared blood CDR3 motifs were enriched in low-divergence and depleted in high-divergence patients. Gliomas, especially low-grade, showed above-expected tissue-blood divergence; non-neoplastic patients showed below.

TCR alpha and beta CDR3 regions were amplified from RNA using iRepertoire nested multiplex PCR. Input was about 85-450 ng of tissue mRNA or PBMC total RNA. TCRdb independently ran MiXCR on the multiplex PCR reads; one entry per CDR3 protein. This sample carries 300,000 to 450,000 distinct CDR3 sequences, approximately 42% of them seen once, and the ten largest clones take approximately 12%. Concerning this clonotype: The antigen remains unidentified.

The receptor was isolated from a human donor with low-grade glioma or glioblastoma, undergoing nonglioma brain surgery, or in good health (not recorded which). The sequencing input was glioma tissue, nonneoplastic brain tissue, or PBMCs (not recorded which).

CDR3 amino acids: CASSEEYNYEQYF. DNA for the CDR3: TGTGCCAGCAGTGAGGAGTATAACTACGAGCAGTACTTC. V gene TRBV2 combines with J gene TRBJ2-7, with D unresolved. The germline CDR1 and CDR2 sequences are SNHLY and FYNNEI. The CDR3 has 13 amino acids. V lost 3 bases, J lost 3 bases, and 9 bases lay in between.